Given below is one T cell receptor (beta chain) in context. Its cognate antigen is unknown. The data belong to a study of CD8+ T cells in alopecia areata. General observations from the study: Alphabeta T cells residing in normal skin are also sequenced in scalp samples. Links between baseline CD8+ expansion and response need larger treated cohorts.

Treatment indicated: oral pan-JAK inhibitor, 5-10 mg twice daily. The length of the CDR3 is 15 residues. The junction had 3 bases not matched to a gene; V was cut back by 0 bases and J by 4 bases. Per the germline V gene, CDR1 is SGHDT and CDR2 is YYEEEE. As the sequencing template, cDNA was produced by extracting RNA and reverse transcribing it. Produced via immunoSEQ multiplex PCR; TCRdb's table is partial and in-frame only. The table includes about 200,000 clones, around 65% detected once. Sequencing used CD4+ T cells sorted from blood, obtained at week 4, from a patient treated with tofacitinib. V gene TRBV5-6 combines with J gene TRBJ2-5, with 10 bases fitting TRBD2. This clonotype originated in a human donor with alopecia areata. Here the CDR3 DNA reads TGTGCCAGCAGCTTGGGAAGGACTAGCGGAGAGACCCAGTACTTC. This encodes CASSLGRTSGETQYF. The variable domain in full, completed from reference TRBV5-6 and TRBJ2-5, reads DAGVTQSPTHLIKTRGQQVTLRCSPKSGHDTVSWYQQALGQGPQFIFQYYEEEERQRGNFPDRFSGHQFPNYSSELNVNALLLGDSALYLCASSLGRTSGETQYFGPGTRLLVL.